Sequencing of this T cell receptor beta chain was carried out in a study of spatial heterogeneity in lung cancer. Study details: Raw-read counts averaged over ten per unique TCR and UMI combination.

This clonotype was seen ten or more times. Its antigen is not known. TCRdb recomputed calls from the 5' RACE reads with MiXCR, one row per CDR3 protein. The data hold roughly 48,000 distinct CDR3 sequences, with 12% observed a single time. Time point in this sample: sample taken at primary tumor resection. No cell sorting; template was whole RNA from tumor, lung tissue or PBMC. Study observations and caveats: The appearance of ubiquitous expanded tumor TCRs in blood was greater at resection than follow-up.

Here the sequenced sample was PBMCs, taken at surgery. This clonotype was sampled from a female donor with early-stage non-small cell lung cancer.

The CDR3 nucleotides read TGTGCCAGCAGCTTAGGGACAGCTAACTATGGCTACACCTTC. This encodes CASSLGTANYGYTF. V and J are TRBV7-2 and TRBJ1-2; TRBD1 is a possible D gene (6 bases). There are 14 residues in the CDR3. CDR1 SGHTA and CDR2 FQGNSA come from the germline V gene. Trimming took 1 base from V and 0 from J, leaving 6 bases between them.